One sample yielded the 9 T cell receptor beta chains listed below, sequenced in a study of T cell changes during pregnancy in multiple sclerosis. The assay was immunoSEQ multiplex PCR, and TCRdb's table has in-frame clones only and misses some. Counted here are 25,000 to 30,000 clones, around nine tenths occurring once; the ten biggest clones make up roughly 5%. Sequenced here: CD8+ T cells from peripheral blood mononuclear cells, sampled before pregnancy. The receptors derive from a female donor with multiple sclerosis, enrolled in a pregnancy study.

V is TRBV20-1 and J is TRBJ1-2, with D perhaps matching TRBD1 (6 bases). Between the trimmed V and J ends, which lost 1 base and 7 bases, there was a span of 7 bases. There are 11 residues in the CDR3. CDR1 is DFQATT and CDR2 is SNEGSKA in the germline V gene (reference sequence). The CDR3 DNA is TGCAGTGCTAGAGGAGGGGGTGGCTACACCTTC. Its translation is CSARGGGGYTF.

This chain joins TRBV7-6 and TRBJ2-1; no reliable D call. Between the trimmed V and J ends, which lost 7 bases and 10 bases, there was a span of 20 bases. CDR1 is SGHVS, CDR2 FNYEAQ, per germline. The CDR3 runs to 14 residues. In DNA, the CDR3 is TGTGCCAGCACCCTATCCCCCAGGTCTCTCGAGCAGTTCTTC. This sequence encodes CASTLSPRSLEQFF.

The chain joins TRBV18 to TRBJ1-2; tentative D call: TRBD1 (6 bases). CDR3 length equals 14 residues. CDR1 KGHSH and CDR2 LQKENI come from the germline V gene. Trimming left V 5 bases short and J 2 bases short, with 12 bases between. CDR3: CASSSRTENYGYTF. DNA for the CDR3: TGTGCCAGCTCAAGCCGGACAGAGAACTATGGCTACACCTTC.

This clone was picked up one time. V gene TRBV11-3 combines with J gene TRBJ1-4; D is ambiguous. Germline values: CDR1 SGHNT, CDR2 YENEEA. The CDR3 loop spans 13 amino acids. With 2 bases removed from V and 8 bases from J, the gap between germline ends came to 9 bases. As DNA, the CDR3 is TGTGCCAGCAGCTTAAACGGGGTCGAAAAACTGTTTTTT. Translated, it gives CASSLNGVEKLFF.

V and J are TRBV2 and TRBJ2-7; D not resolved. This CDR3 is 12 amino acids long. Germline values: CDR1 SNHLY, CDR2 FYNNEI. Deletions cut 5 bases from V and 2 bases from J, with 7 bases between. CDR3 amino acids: CASSTEAYEQYF. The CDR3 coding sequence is TGTGCCAGCAGTACCGAGGCCTACGAGCAGTACTTC.

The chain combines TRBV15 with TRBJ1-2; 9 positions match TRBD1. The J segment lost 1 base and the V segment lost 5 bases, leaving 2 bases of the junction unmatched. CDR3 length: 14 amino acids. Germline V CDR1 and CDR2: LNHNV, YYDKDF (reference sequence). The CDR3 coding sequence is TGTGCCACCAGCTGGGACAGGGTTAACTATGGCTACACCTTC. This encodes CATSWDRVNYGYTF.

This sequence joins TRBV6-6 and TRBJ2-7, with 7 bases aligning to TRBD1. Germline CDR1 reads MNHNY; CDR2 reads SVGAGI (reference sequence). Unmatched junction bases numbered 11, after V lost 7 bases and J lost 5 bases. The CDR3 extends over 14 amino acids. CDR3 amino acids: CASTPGQGVNEQYF. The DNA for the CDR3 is TGTGCCAGCACCCCGGGGCAGGGGGTGAACGAGCAGTACTTC.

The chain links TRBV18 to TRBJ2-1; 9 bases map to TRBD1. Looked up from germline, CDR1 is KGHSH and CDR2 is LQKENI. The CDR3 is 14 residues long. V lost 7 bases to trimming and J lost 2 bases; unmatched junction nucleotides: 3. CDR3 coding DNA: TGTGCCAGCTGTACAGGGGGCCCCTACAATGAGCAGTTCTTC. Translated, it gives CASCTGGPYNEQFF.

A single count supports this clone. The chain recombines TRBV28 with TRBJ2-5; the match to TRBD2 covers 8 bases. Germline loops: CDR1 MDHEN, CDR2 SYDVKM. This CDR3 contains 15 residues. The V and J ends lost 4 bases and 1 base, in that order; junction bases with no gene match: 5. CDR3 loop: CASSSEAGAQETQYF. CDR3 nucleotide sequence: TGTGCCAGCAGTTCAGAAGCGGGGGCCCAAGAGACCCAGTACTTC.